The 4 T cell receptor beta chains presented below share a single source sample, sequenced in a study of response to subunit inactivated influenza vaccine. Using its own MiXCR run on the RT-PCR reads, TCRdb lists one record per CDR3 protein. The repertoire consists of 600,000 to 850,000 distinct CDR3 sequences, with 14% occurring once and the leading ten covering approximately 7.6%. Sequencing was performed on PBMCs from blood, taken 14 to 15 days before vaccination. The origin of the receptors is a man in his forties or fifties who received an inactivated influenza vaccine.

There are a few counts of this clonotype. This chain links TRBV6-5 with TRBJ2-3; D not certain. The V and J ends lost 2 bases and 4 bases respectively, with 10 bases between them. CDR3 size: 14 residues. Germline CDR1 MNHEY, CDR2 SVGAGI. Here the CDR3 reads CASSYRGLADTQYF. CDR3 bases: TGTGCCAGCAGTTACAGAGGATTAGCAGATACGCAGTATTTT.

This clonotype was recorded a few times. J is TRBJ2-2 and V is TRBV19; 7 bases fit TRBD1. This CDR3 has 14 residues. With V trimmed by 9 bases and J by 4 bases, 8 bases remained unmatched. The germline V gene has CDR1 LNHDA and CDR2 SQIVND (reference sequence). Here the CDR3 reads CASRQGQSTGELFF. CDR3 nucleotides: TGTGCCAGCCGACAGGGACAGAGCACCGGGGAGCTGTTTTTT.

This chain links TRBV24-1 with TRBJ2-3, with a weak D call TRBD2 (5 bases). The V end was cut by 4 bases, the J end by 3 bases, with 7 bases between. Germline V CDR1 and CDR2: KGHDR, SFDVKD. The CDR3 is made up of 13 amino acids. The CDR3 loop is CATSETGTDTQYF. The CDR3 coding sequence is TGTGCCACCAGTGAAACGGGAACAGATACGCAGTATTTT.

The J gene is TRBJ2-3, the V gene TRBV28; 14 positions agree with TRBD2. This CDR3 is built from 18 residues. The germline V gene encodes CDR1 MDHEN and CDR2 SYDVKM. V lost 6 bases to trimming and J lost 5 bases; unmatched junction nucleotides: 13. CDR3 residues: CASRNSGLAGVGGDTQYF. CDR3 in DNA: TGTGCCAGCAGGAACTCGGGACTAGCGGGAGTAGGAGGAGATACGCAGTATTTT.